This T cell receptor beta chain was identified in a study of blood T cell repertoires in COVID-19. Sequencing was performed with immunoSEQ multiplex PCR; in TCRdb, only in-frame clones are kept and a portion is missing. Of approximately 260,000 clones listed, approximately 79% are singletons. The length of the CDR3 is 19 residues. Germline V CDR1 and CDR2: LGHNA, YSLEER. With V trimmed by 0 bases and J by 0 bases, 9 bases remained unmatched. The sequence was collected from a man younger than 45 with acute COVID-19. V and J are TRBV4-3 and TRBJ2-1; the match to TRBD2 covers 9 bases. The sequenced sample was PBMCs or T cells enriched from blood (not recorded which). Written as DNA, the CDR3 is TGCGCCAGCAGCCAAGATGTCCTAGCGGGACCGAGCTCCTACAATGAGCAGTTCTTC. Its translation is CASSQDVLAGPSSYNEQFF.